This TCR beta chain emerged from a study of cytomegalovirus exposure and HLA in healthy donors. The PCR employed 60 Vbeta primers together with 13 Jbeta primers. TCRdb's table, derived via immunoSEQ multiplex PCR, lists solely in-frame clones and lacks some. This repertoire shows some 200,000 clones, approximately 80% found once; its top ten account for about 1.7%. This clone has only one observation. The source of this sequence is a woman between 18 and 29 years old in good health and CMV-seronegative. Source material: PBMCs.

The CDR3 region is CASISGGTQYF. The CDR3 coding sequence is TGTGCCAGCATTAGCGGGGGGACCCAGTACTTC. The chain joins TRBV6-5 to TRBJ2-5; TRBD2 matches 9 bases. J lost 7 bases, V lost 7 bases, and 1 base had no gene match. This CDR3 has 11 amino acids. Per the germline V gene, CDR1 is MNHEY and CDR2 is SVGAGI.